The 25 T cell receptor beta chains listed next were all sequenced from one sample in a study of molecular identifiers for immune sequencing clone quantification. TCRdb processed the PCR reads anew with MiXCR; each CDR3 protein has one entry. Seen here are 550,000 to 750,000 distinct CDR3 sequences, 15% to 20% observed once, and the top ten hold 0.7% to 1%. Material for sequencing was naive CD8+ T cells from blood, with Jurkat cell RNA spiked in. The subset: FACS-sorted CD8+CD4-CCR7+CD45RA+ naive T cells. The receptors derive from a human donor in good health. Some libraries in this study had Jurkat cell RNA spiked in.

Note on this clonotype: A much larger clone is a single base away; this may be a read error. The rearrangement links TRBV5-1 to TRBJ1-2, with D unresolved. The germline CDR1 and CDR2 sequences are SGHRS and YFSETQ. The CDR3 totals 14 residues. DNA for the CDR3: TGCGCCAGCGGCTTGAATCGGCCACCCTATGGCTACACCTTC. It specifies CASGLNRPPYGYTF.

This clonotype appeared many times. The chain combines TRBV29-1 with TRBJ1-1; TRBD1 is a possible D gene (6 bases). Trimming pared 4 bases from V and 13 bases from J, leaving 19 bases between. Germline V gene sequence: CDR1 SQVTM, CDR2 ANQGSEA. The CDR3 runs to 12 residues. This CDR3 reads CSVVDGTQVFFF. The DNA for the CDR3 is TGCAGCGTTGTGGACGGGACACAGGTGTTTTTCTTT.

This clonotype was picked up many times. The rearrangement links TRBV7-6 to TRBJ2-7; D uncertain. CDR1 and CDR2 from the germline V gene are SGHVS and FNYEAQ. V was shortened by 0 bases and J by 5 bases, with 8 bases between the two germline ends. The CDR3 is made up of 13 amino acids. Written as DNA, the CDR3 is TGTGCCAGCAGCTTAGCCTCGCCGGACGAGCAGTACTTC. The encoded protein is CASSLASPDEQYF.

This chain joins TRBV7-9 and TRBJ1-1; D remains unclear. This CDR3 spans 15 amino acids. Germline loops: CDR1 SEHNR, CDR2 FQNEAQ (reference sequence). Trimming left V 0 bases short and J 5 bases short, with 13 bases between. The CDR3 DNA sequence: TGTGCCAGCAGCTTAGCTGTGGGTCCGGATACTGAAGCTTTCTTT. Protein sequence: CASSLAVGPDTEAFF.

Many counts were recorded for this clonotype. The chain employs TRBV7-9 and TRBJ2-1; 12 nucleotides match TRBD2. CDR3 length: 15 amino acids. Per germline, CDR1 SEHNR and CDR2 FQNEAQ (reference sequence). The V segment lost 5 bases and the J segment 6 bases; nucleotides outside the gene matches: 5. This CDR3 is CASSDGLAGINEQFF. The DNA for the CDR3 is TGTGCCAGCAGCGACGGACTAGCGGGAATCAATGAGCAGTTCTTC.

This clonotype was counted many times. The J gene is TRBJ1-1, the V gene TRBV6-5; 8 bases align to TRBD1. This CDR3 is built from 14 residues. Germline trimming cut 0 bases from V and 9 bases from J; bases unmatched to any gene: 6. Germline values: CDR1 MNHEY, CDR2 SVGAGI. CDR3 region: CASSYSGQGAKAFF. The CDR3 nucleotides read TGTGCCAGCAGTTACTCAGGACAGGGCGCTAAAGCTTTCTTT.

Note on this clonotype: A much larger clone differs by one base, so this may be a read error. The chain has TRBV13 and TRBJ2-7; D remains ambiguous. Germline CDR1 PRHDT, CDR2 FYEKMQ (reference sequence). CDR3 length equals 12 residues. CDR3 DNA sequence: TGTGCCGGCAGCTTTTCCATGGGGGAGCAGTACTTC. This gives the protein CAGSFSMGEQYF.

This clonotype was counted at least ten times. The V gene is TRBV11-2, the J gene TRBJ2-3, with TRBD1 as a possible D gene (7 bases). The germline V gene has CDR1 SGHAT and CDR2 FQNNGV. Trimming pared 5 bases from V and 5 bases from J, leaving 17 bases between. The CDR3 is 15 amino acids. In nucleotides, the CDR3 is TGTGCCAGCAGCCCTCTGGGCGGGGACAGAGATACGCAGTATTTT. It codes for CASSPLGGDRDTQYF.

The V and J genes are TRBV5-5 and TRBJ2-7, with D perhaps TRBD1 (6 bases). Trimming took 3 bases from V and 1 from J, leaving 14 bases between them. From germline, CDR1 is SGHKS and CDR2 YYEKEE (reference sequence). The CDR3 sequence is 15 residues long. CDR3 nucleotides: TGTGCCAGCAGCTCACCTCGACAGGCGTCCTACGAGCAGTACTTC. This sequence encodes CASSSPRQASYEQYF.

This CDR3 is CASSLIDSGYTF. The CDR3 coding sequence is TGTGCCAGCAGCTTGATAGATTCGGGCTACACCTTC. The rearrangement joins TRBV5-6 to TRBJ1-2; D is unresolved. The germline V and J ends were trimmed by 1 base and 8 bases, with 9 bases remaining between them. Germline assignment: CDR1 SGHDT and CDR2 YYEEEE. The CDR3 extends over 12 amino acids.

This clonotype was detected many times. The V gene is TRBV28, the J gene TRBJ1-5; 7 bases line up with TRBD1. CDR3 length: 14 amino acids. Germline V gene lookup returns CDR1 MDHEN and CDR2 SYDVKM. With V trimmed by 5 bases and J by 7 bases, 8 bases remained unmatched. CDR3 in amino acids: CASSPRQGYQPQHF. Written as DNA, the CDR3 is TGTGCCAGCAGTCCCCGACAGGGATACCAGCCCCAGCATTTT.

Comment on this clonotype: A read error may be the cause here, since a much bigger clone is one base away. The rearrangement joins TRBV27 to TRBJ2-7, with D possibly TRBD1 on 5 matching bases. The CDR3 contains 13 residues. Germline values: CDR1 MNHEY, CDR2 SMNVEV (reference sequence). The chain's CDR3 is CASSSRQLHERYF. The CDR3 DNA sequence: TGTGCCAGCAGTTCACGACAGCTCCACGAGCGGTACTTC.

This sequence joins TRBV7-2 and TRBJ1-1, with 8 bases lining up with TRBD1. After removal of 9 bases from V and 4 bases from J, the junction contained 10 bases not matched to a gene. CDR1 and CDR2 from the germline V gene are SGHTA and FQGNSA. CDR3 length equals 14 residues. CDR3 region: CASKQGAGGTEAFF. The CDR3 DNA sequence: TGTGCCAGTAAGCAGGGGGCGGGGGGCACTGAAGCTTTCTTT.

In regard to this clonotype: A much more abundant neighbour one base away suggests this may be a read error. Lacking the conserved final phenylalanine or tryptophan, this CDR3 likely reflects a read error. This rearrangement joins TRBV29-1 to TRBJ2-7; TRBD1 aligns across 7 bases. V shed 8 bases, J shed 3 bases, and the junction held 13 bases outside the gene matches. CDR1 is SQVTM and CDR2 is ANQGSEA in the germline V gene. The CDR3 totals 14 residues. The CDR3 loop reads CSFTKGGRSYEQYL. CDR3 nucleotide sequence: TGCAGCTTTACCAAAGGGGGCCGGAGCTACGAGCAGTACCTC.

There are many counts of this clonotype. The CDR3 reads CASSYTVRDIGGGQYF. CDR3 coding DNA: TGTGCCAGCAGTTACACTGTCCGGGACATCGGGGGGGGGCAGTACTTC. The V gene is TRBV6-6, the J gene TRBJ2-7; 8 bases fit TRBD2. Unmatched junction bases numbered 15, after V lost 2 bases and J lost 9 bases. This CDR3 has 16 residues. CDR1 is MNHNY and CDR2 is SVGAGI in the germline V gene (reference sequence).

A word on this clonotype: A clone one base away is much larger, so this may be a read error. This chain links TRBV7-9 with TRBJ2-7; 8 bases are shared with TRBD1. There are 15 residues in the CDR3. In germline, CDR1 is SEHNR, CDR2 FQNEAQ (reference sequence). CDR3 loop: CVSSPWTGTNVEQYF. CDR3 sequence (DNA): TGTGTCAGCAGCCCCTGGACAGGGACCAACGTCGAGCAGTACTTC.

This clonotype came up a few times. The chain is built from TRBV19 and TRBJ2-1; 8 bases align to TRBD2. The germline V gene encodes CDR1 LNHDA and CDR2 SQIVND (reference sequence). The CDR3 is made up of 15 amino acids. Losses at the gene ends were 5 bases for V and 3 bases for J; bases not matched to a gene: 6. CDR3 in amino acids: CASSFFSGVYNEQFF. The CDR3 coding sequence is TGTGCCAGTAGTTTTTTTAGCGGGGTCTACAATGAGCAGTTCTTC.

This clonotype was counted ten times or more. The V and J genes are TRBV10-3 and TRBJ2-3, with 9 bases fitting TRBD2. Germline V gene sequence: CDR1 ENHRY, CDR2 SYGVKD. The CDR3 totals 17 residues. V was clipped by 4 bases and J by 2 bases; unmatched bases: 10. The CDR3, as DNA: TGTGCCATCAGTGTCGAAAGTCTAGCGGGAATCACAGATACGCAGTATTTT. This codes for CAISVESLAGITDTQYF.

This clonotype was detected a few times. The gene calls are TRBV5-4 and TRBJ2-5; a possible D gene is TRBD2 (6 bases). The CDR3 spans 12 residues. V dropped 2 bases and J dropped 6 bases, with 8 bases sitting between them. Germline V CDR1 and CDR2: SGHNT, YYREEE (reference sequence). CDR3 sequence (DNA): TGTGCCAGCAGCTTTGGGGGGAAGACCCAGTACTTC. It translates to CASSFGGKTQYF. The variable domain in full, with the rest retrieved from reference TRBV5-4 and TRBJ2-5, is ETGVTQSPTHLIKTRGQQVTLRCSSQSGHNTVSWYQQALGQGPQFIFQYYREEENGRGNFPPRFSGLQFPNYSSELNVNALELDDSALYLCASSFGGKTQYFGPGTRLLVL.

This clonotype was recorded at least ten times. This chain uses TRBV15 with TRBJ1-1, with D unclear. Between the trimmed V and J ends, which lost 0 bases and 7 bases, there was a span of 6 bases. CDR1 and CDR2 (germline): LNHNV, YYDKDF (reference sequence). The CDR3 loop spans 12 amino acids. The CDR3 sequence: CATSRDRDEAFF. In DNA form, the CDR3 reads TGTGCCACCAGCAGAGATCGGGATGAAGCTTTCTTT.

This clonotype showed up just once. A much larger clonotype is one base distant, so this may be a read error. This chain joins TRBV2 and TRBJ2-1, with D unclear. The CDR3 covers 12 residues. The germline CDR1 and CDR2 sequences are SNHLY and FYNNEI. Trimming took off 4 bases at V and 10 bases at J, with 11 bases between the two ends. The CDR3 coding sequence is TGTGCCAGCAGTGCGAGTAGCCCCGAGCAGTTCTTC. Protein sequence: CASSASSPEQFF.

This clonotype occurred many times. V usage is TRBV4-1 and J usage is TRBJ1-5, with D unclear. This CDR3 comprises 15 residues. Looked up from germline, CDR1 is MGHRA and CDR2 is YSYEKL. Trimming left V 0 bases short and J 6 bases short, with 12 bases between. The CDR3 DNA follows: TGCGCCAGCAGCCAAGATAGCGGGGTTGGTCAGCCCCAGCATTTT. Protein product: CASSQDSGVGQPQHF.

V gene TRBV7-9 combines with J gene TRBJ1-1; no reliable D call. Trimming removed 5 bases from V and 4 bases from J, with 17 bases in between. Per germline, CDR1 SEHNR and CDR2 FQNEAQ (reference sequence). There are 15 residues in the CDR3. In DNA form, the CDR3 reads TGTGCCAGCAGCCCCTACGCGGGTTTAGGCACTGAAGCTTTCTTT. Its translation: CASSPYAGLGTEAFF.

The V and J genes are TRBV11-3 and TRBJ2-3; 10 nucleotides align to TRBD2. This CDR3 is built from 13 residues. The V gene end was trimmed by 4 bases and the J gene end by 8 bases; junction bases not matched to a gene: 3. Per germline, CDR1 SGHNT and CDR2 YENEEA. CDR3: CASSSRTSGTQYF. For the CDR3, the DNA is TGTGCCAGCAGCTCGCGGACTAGCGGTACGCAGTATTTT.

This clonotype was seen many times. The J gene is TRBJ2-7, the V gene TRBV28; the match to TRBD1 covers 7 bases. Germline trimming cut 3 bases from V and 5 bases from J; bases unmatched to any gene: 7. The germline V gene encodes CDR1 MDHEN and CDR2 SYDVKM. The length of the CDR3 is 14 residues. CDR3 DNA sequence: TGTGCCAGCAGTTTTAGGGGGCGCGTCAACGAGCAGTACTTC. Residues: CASSFRGRVNEQYF. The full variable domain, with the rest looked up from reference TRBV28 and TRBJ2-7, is DVKVTQSSRYLVKRTGEKVFLECVQDMDHENMFWYRQDPGLGLRLIYFSYDVKMKEKGDIPEGYSVSREKKERFSLILESASTNQTSMYLCASSFRGRVNEQYFGPGTRLTVT.